One T cell receptor (beta chain) is described in this entry. The data were taken from a study of blood T cell repertoires in COVID-19. Study at large: Researchers got acute and convalescent COVID-19 samples from the United States, Italy and Spain. The cDNA or gDNA used as material had been derived from T cells, B-cell-depleted T cells, or PBMCs.

J was trimmed by 1 base and V by 2 bases; bases with no gene match: 7. In germline, CDR1 is LNHDA, CDR2 SQIVND (reference sequence). This CDR3 is built from 17 residues. As processed by the authors: By means of reference gene primer amplification, nucleated cell counts were estimated. Using immunoSEQ multiplex PCR, the repertoire was profiled, and TCRdb retains in-frame clones only, with some absent. The DNA was the basis for D and trimming; V, J and clone size are from that table. The table includes some 270,000 clones, more than 85% detected once. V is TRBV19 and J is TRBJ1-3, with 8 positions matching TRBD1. The receptor was isolated from a man aged 25 to 40 with acute or convalescent COVID-19. The sequencing input was peripheral blood. The CDR3 protein is CASSIRAGGASGNTIYF. The CDR3 coding sequence is TGTGCCAGTAGTATAAGGGCAGGGGGCGCATCTGGAAACACCATATATTTT.